Sequencing of this T cell receptor (beta chain) was carried out in a study of blood T cell repertoires in COVID-19. Using immunoSEQ multiplex PCR, the repertoire was profiled, and TCRdb retains in-frame clones only, with some absent. The data contain 70,000 to 100,000 clones, about 91% of them singletons. CDR3 length equals 14 residues. Germline CDR1 and CDR2: SEHNR and FQNEAQ (reference sequence). Deletions cut 0 bases from V and 8 bases from J, with 8 bases between. The source is a woman between 70 and 85 years old with acute or convalescent COVID-19. The genes are TRBV7-9 and TRBJ1-6; D is uncertain. The sample was peripheral blood. The CDR3 loop is CASSLASTDSPLHF. CDR3 nucleotide sequence: TGTGCCAGCAGCTTAGCGTCAACGGATTCACCCCTCCACTTT. Variable domain in full (rest from reference TRBV7-9 and TRBJ1-6): DTGVSQNPRHKITKRGQNVTFRCDPISEHNRLYWYRQTLGQGPEFLTYFQNEAQLEKSRLLSDRFSAERPKGSFSTLEIQRTEQGDSAMYLCASSLASTDSPLHFGNGTRLTVT.